This T cell receptor beta chain originates from a study of shared clonotypes between healthy human individuals. Sequenced by immunoSEQ multiplex PCR; TCRdb stores in-frame clones only, minus some. The table shows 2 million to 3 million clones, with roughly 92% occurring only once. The germline gives CDR1 GTSNPN, CDR2 SVGIG (reference sequence). V was trimmed by 5 bases and J by 4 bases, leaving 14 bases between them. The CDR3 is made up of 13 amino acids. The source is a man aged 18 to 35 in good health. Sequencing was performed on naive CD4+ T cells sorted from blood. Subset reported: CD45RA+ positively selected. This sequence joins TRBV30 and TRBJ1-1, with D perhaps TRBD1 (5 bases). The CDR3 DNA reads as TGTGCCTGGGAAACCGGGACGGTCACTGAAGCTTTCTTT. Its translation is CAWETGTVTEAFF.